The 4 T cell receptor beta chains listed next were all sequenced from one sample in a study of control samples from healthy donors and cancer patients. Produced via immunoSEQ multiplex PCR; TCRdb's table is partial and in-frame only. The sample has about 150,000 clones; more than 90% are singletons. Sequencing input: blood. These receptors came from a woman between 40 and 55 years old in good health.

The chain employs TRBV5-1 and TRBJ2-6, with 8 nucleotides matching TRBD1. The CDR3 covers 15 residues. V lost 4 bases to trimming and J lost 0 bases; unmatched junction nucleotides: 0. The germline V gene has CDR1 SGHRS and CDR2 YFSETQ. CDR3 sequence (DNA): TGCGCCAGCAGCGGGACAGGCTCTGGGGCCAACGTCCTGACTTTC. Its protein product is CASSGTGSGANVLTF.

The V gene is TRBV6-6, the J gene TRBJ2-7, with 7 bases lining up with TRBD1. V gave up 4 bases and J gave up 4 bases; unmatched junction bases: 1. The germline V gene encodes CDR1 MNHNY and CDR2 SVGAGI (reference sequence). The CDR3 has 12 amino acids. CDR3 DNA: TGTGCCAGCAGTTGGGACAGTTACGAGCAGTACTTC. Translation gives CASSWDSYEQYF.

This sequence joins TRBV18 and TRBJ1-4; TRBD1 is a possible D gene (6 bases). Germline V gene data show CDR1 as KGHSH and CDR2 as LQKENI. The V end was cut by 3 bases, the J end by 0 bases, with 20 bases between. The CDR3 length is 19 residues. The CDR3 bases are TGTGCCAGCTCACCCACTTTCTCGTCACAGGGACCAACTAATGAAAAACTGTTTTTT. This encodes CASSPTFSSQGPTNEKLFF.

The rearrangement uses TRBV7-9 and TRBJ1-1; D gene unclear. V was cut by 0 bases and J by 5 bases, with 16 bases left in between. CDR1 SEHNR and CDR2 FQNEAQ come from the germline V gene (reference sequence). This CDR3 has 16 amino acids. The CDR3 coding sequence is TGTGCCAGCAGCTTAGCGCGGTTACTCGGGTGGACTGAAGCTTTCTTT. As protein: CASSLARLLGWTEAFF.